Listed below are T cell receptor beta chains from one sample, sequenced in a study of blood T cell repertoires in COVID-19. The repertoire was sequenced with immunoSEQ multiplex PCR; TCRdb's copy has only in-frame clones and lacks some. The top ten clones hold 7% of a sample with about 170,000 clones, 86% of them seen once. Sequenced: peripheral blood. All receptors come from a woman older than 75 in a cohort sampled during active or convalescent COVID-19. CDR3s include the opening cysteine and the closing phenylalanine or tryptophan. The D gene is left open where the match is weak. Not every row has a clone size; where given, it reads once, few, many or a size class.

cdr3_length: 16
clone_size: once
v_call: TRBV7-9
d_call: TRBD1
j_call: TRBJ2-1
cdr3_nt: TGTGCCAGCAGCTTAAGGGACAGGGACCCCTACAATGAGCAGTTCTTC
cdr3_aa: CASSLRDRDPYNEQFF

cdr3_length: 13
clone_size: once
v_call: TRBV5-1
d_call: TRBD1
j_call: TRBJ1-2
cdr3_nt: TGCGCCAGCAGCCCGGACAGGGTGGATGGCTACACCTTC
cdr3_aa: CASSPDRVDGYTF

cdr3_length: 14
clone_size: few
v_call: TRBV19
d_call: .
j_call: TRBJ1-3
cdr3_nt: TGTGCCAGTAGATCTCAGGGCGCCGGAAACACCATATATTTT
cdr3_aa: CASRSQGAGNTIYF

cdr3_length: 14
clone_size: .
v_call: TRBV28
d_call: TRBD2
j_call: TRBJ2-1
cdr3_nt: TGTGCCAGCAGTCCCCTGGCGGGGGGAAATGAGCAGTTCTTC
cdr3_aa: CASSPLAGGNEQFF

cdr3_length: 17
clone_size: .
v_call: TRBV5-1
d_call: TRBD1
j_call: TRBJ2-3
cdr3_nt: TGCGCCAGCACACTCGGACCCGGACAGGGGGGAAGAGATACGCAGTATTTT
cdr3_aa: CASTLGPGQGGRDTQYF

cdr3_length: 15
clone_size: few
v_call: TRBV7-2
d_call: TRBD1
j_call: TRBJ1-5
cdr3_nt: TGTGCCAGCAGCTTTACTACAGGGGGACCGTTGTCCCAGCATTTT
cdr3_aa: CASSFTTGGPLSQHF

cdr3_length: 14
clone_size: few
v_call: TRBV6-5
d_call: TRBD1
j_call: TRBJ2-7
cdr3_nt: TGTGCCAGCAGTTACTTGACAGGGTCCTACGAGCAGTACTTC
cdr3_aa: CASSYLTGSYEQYF

cdr3_length: 13
clone_size: .
v_call: TRBV9
d_call: .
j_call: TRBJ1-6
cdr3_nt: TGTGCCAGCAGCGCCGGGAGGAGGGCACCCCTCCACTTT
cdr3_aa: CASSAGRRAPLHF

cdr3_length: 15
clone_size: .
v_call: TRBV20-1
d_call: .
j_call: TRBJ1-1
cdr3_nt: TGCAGTGCGAGTAGCCTCGACGGACAGAACACTGAAGCTTTCTTT
cdr3_aa: CSASSLDGQNTEAFF

cdr3_length: 16
clone_size: few
v_call: TRBV10-1
d_call: TRBD2
j_call: TRBJ2-1
cdr3_nt: TGCGCCAGCAGTCACGTAGCGGGAGGGTCGGGCAATGAGCAGTTCTTC
cdr3_aa: CASSHVAGGSGNEQFF

cdr3_length: 17
clone_size: .
v_call: TRBV2
d_call: TRBD2
j_call: TRBJ2-1
cdr3_nt: TGTGCCAGCAGTGACGCACCGGGACTAGCGGAATACAATGAGCAGTTCTTC
cdr3_aa: CASSDAPGLAEYNEQFF

cdr3_length: 14
clone_size: .
v_call: TRBV9
d_call: .
j_call: TRBJ1-4
cdr3_nt: TGTGCCAGCAGCCCTTTAACAGGAGCCGGAAAACTGTTTTTT
cdr3_aa: CASSPLTGAGKLFF

cdr3_length: 15
clone_size: .
v_call: TRBV9
d_call: .
j_call: TRBJ2-1
cdr3_nt: TGTGCCAGCAGCGTAGAGGGGTCCCCCTACAATGAGCAGTTCTTC
cdr3_aa: CASSVEGSPYNEQFF

cdr3_length: 13
clone_size: few
v_call: TRBV7-2
d_call: .
j_call: TRBJ1-5
cdr3_nt: TGTGCCAGCAGCTTAGATCGAGATCAGCCCCAGCATTTT
cdr3_aa: CASSLDRDQPQHF

cdr3_length: 16
clone_size: .
v_call: TRBV27
d_call: TRBD2
j_call: TRBJ2-3
cdr3_nt: TGTGCCAGCAGTTCACGCCGGACTAGCGGGAGAGATACGCAGTATTTT
cdr3_aa: CASSSRRTSGRDTQYF

cdr3_length: 14
clone_size: once
v_call: TRBV5-6
d_call: .
j_call: TRBJ1-1
cdr3_nt: TGTGCCAGCAGCTTGACAGGGATGAACACTGAAGCTTTCTTT
cdr3_aa: CASSLTGMNTEAFF

cdr3_length: 15
clone_size: .
v_call: TRBV5-1
d_call: TRBD1
j_call: TRBJ2-5
cdr3_nt: TGCGCCAGCAGCGAACAGGGGATGGATCAAGAGACCCAGTACTTC
cdr3_aa: CASSEQGMDQETQYF

cdr3_length: 15
clone_size: .
v_call: TRBV4-1
d_call: TRBD1
j_call: TRBJ2-7
cdr3_nt: TGCGCCAGCAGCTACCCGGGACAGGGGGCCTACGAGCAGTACTTC
cdr3_aa: CASSYPGQGAYEQYF

cdr3_length: 13
clone_size: .
v_call: TRBV30
d_call: TRBD1
j_call: TRBJ1-6
cdr3_nt: TGTGCCTCGACGACAGGGGCAGGATCACCCCTCCACTTT
cdr3_aa: CASTTGAGSPLHF

cdr3_length: 16
clone_size: .
v_call: TRBV7-9
d_call: .
j_call: TRBJ1-4
cdr3_nt: TGTGCCAGCACCCAAGGGAGGGGTACAACTAATGAAAAACTGTTTTTT
cdr3_aa: CASTQGRGTTNEKLFF

cdr3_length: 13
clone_size: .
v_call: TRBV20-1
d_call: TRBD1
j_call: TRBJ1-2
cdr3_nt: TGCAGTGCTAGTCCAGACAGGGACTATGGCTACACCTTC
cdr3_aa: CSASPDRDYGYTF

cdr3_length: 16
clone_size: .
v_call: TRBV4-1
d_call: .
j_call: TRBJ2-7
cdr3_nt: TGCGCCAGCAGCCAAGGACCGGGACAAGAACCCACGGGGCAGTACTTC
cdr3_aa: CASSQGPGQEPTGQYF

cdr3_length: 14
clone_size: .
v_call: TRBV6-5
d_call: TRBD1
j_call: TRBJ1-1
cdr3_nt: TGTGCCAGCAGTCAACCAGGGACAGGGGGTGAAGCTTTCTTT
cdr3_aa: CASSQPGTGGEAFF

cdr3_length: 18
clone_size: .
v_call: TRBV10-3
d_call: TRBD1
j_call: TRBJ1-4
cdr3_nt: TGTGCCATCAGTGAGTCTACCCCGGACAGGGCAACTAATGAAAAACTGTTTTTT
cdr3_aa: CAISESTPDRATNEKLFF

cdr3_length: 12
clone_size: .
v_call: TRBV6-6
d_call: .
j_call: TRBJ2-1
cdr3_nt: TGTGCCAGCAGTTCTAGACTCCTCGGGCAGTTCTTC
cdr3_aa: CASSSRLLGQFF

cdr3_length: 15
clone_size: .
v_call: TRBV6-5
d_call: .
j_call: TRBJ2-3
cdr3_nt: TGTGCCAGCAGCCGAACAGGCCCTCCGACAGATACGCAGTATTTT
cdr3_aa: CASSRTGPPTDTQYF

cdr3_length: 14
clone_size: .
v_call: TRBV18
d_call: TRBD1
j_call: TRBJ1-6
cdr3_nt: TGTGCCAGCTCAGCGGGACAGAATAATTCACCCCTCCACTTT
cdr3_aa: CASSAGQNNSPLHF

cdr3_length: 14
clone_size: .
v_call: TRBV19
d_call: .
j_call: TRBJ1-4
cdr3_nt: TGTGCCAGTAGTACGTTCTCAACTAATGAAAAACTGTTTTTT
cdr3_aa: CASSTFSTNEKLFF

cdr3_length: 14
clone_size: .
v_call: TRBV29-1
d_call: .
j_call: TRBJ1-6
cdr3_nt: TGCAGCGCCTCAGAGGACATGAAGGGTTCACCCCTCCACTTT
cdr3_aa: CSASEDMKGSPLHF

cdr3_length: 15
clone_size: .
v_call: TRBV15
d_call: TRBD1
j_call: TRBJ1-1
cdr3_nt: TGTGCCACCAGCAGAGGACAGGGGCGGATAGCTGAAGCTTTCTTT
cdr3_aa: CATSRGQGRIAEAFF

cdr3_length: 11
clone_size: .
v_call: TRBV6-2/TRBV6-3
d_call: TRBD2
j_call: TRBJ2-1
cdr3_nt: TGTGCCAGCAGTGGGGAGGGTGAGCAGTTCTTC
cdr3_aa: CASSGEGEQFF

cdr3_length: 14
clone_size: .
v_call: TRBV30
d_call: TRBD2
j_call: TRBJ2-5
cdr3_nt: TGTGCCTGGAGTCGGGTGAGGCGGGGGGAGACCCAGTACTTC
cdr3_aa: CAWSRVRRGETQYF

cdr3_length: 18
clone_size: .
v_call: TRBV4-2
d_call: TRBD1
j_call: TRBJ1-5
cdr3_nt: TGTGCCAGCAGCCAAGGACAGGGCCCAGGTTGGGGCAATCAGCCCCAGCATTTT
cdr3_aa: CASSQGQGPGWGNQPQHF

cdr3_length: 13
clone_size: .
v_call: TRBV7-9
d_call: .
j_call: TRBJ2-7
cdr3_nt: TGTGCCAGCAGAACGGACGGGACCTACGAGCAGTACTTC
cdr3_aa: CASRTDGTYEQYF

cdr3_length: 14
clone_size: .
v_call: TRBV5-4
d_call: TRBD2
j_call: TRBJ2-1
cdr3_nt: TGTGCCAGCCCGGGGGCGGGGGGATTTGATGAGCAGTTCTTC
cdr3_aa: CASPGAGGFDEQFF

cdr3_length: 15
clone_size: .
v_call: TRBV28
d_call: .
j_call: TRBJ2-7
cdr3_nt: TGTGCCAGCAGTTTTGGGGGGGCGAAAGGCGGCGAGCAGTACTTC
cdr3_aa: CASSFGGAKGGEQYF

cdr3_length: 14
clone_size: .
v_call: TRBV28
d_call: .
j_call: TRBJ1-4
cdr3_nt: TGTGCCAGCAGTCCGGGACAAATTAATGAAAAACTGTTTTTT
cdr3_aa: CASSPGQINEKLFF

cdr3_length: 15
clone_size: .
v_call: TRBV29-1
d_call: TRBD1
j_call: TRBJ2-4
cdr3_nt: TGCAGCGTTCCCGGGACAGGGGGTTTTGGTAACATTCAGTACTTC
cdr3_aa: CSVPGTGGFGNIQYF

cdr3_length: 18
clone_size: .
v_call: TRBV7-6
d_call: .
j_call: TRBJ2-6
cdr3_nt: TGTGCCAGCAGCTTAAATCTCCTTAGGGGCTCTGGGGCCAACGTCCTGACTTTC
cdr3_aa: CASSLNLLRGSGANVLTF

cdr3_length: 15
clone_size: .
v_call: TRBV21-1
d_call: .
j_call: TRBJ1-4
cdr3_nt: TGTGCCAGCAGCAAAGGTGAGGAGCTAAATGAAAAACTGTTTTTT
cdr3_aa: CASSKGEELNEKLFF

cdr3_length: 11
clone_size: .
v_call: TRBV20-1
d_call: .
j_call: TRBJ2-5
cdr3_nt: TGCAGTGCCCAACTAGGAGAGACCCAGTACTTC
cdr3_aa: CSAQLGETQYF

cdr3_length: 19
clone_size: .
v_call: TRBV9
d_call: TRBD1
j_call: TRBJ1-3
cdr3_nt: TGTGCCAGCAGCGTAGGACTGGGTGGGACAGGGGGTTCTGGAAACACCATATATTTT
cdr3_aa: CASSVGLGGTGGSGNTIYF

cdr3_length: 14
clone_size: .
v_call: TRBV2
d_call: .
j_call: TRBJ1-1
cdr3_nt: TGTGCCAGCAGTGAGAGACTCTTAGGCACTGAAGCTTTCTTT
cdr3_aa: CASSERLLGTEAFF

cdr3_length: 13
clone_size: .
v_call: TRBV14
d_call: .
j_call: TRBJ1-1
cdr3_nt: TGTGCCAGCAGTCAAGTGGAGGGTGGTGAAGCTTTCTTT
cdr3_aa: CASSQVEGGEAFF

cdr3_length: 13
clone_size: .
v_call: TRBV9
d_call: .
j_call: TRBJ1-4
cdr3_nt: TGTGCCAGCAGTGCCGGAGGGGTGGAAAAACTGTTTTTT
cdr3_aa: CASSAGGVEKLFF

cdr3_length: 19
clone_size: .
v_call: TRBV18
d_call: TRBD2
j_call: TRBJ2-5
cdr3_nt: TGTGCCAGCTCACCCCCCACCGGGACTAGCGGGGGGGCCGGGGAGACCCAGTACTTC
cdr3_aa: CASSPPTGTSGGAGETQYF

cdr3_length: 14
clone_size: .
v_call: TRBV7-9
d_call: .
j_call: TRBJ2-5
cdr3_nt: TGTGCCAGCAGCTTATCAGGGGTCCAAGAGACCCAGTACTTC
cdr3_aa: CASSLSGVQETQYF

cdr3_length: 17
clone_size: .
v_call: TRBV7-2
d_call: .
j_call: TRBJ1-6
cdr3_nt: TGTGCCAGCAGCCAGACTCGTACTGGCTCCTATAATTCACCCCTCCACTTT
cdr3_aa: CASSQTRTGSYNSPLHF

cdr3_length: 14
clone_size: .
v_call: TRBV6-6
d_call: TRBD1
j_call: TRBJ2-7
cdr3_nt: TGTGCCAGCAGCTCAGGGGGCCGGTCCTACGAGCAGTACTTC
cdr3_aa: CASSSGGRSYEQYF

cdr3_length: 16
clone_size: .
v_call: TRBV7-2
d_call: TRBD2
j_call: TRBJ2-5
cdr3_nt: TGTGCCAGCAGCTTTCGCCCAGCGGGGGGGCTCGGGACCCAGTACTTC
cdr3_aa: CASSFRPAGGLGTQYF

cdr3_length: 14
clone_size: few
v_call: TRBV24-1
d_call: TRBD1
j_call: TRBJ1-2
cdr3_nt: TGTGCCACCAGTCAAGGGGGCTTGAACTATGGCTACACCTTC
cdr3_aa: CATSQGGLNYGYTF

cdr3_length: 13
clone_size: .
v_call: TRBV11-2
d_call: .
j_call: TRBJ1-2
cdr3_nt: TGTGCCAGCAGCTTAAGTCTGGGGAGCGGCTACACCTTC
cdr3_aa: CASSLSLGSGYTF

cdr3_length: 15
clone_size: .
v_call: TRBV7-7
d_call: TRBD2
j_call: TRBJ2-5
cdr3_nt: TGTGCCAGCAGCTCCGGACTAGCGGGAGGCGAGACCCAGTACTTC
cdr3_aa: CASSSGLAGGETQYF